The 27 T cell receptor beta chains below come from one sample, sequenced in a study of cytomegalovirus exposure and HLA in healthy donors. Primers for the PCR totalled 60 Vbeta and 13 Jbeta. Libraries were prepared by immunoSEQ multiplex PCR; TCRdb keeps only in-frame clonotypes and omits some of them. The table has more than 95,000 clones, 76% seen once; the top ten hold just under 2%. Sequencing was done on a sample of PBMCs. These receptors were collected from a man over 45 in good health and CMV-seronegative.

V usage is TRBV7-9 and J usage is TRBJ1-5; D gene unclear. Germline lookup yields CDR1 SEHNR and CDR2 FQNEAQ (reference sequence). This CDR3 has 16 amino acids. V was shortened by 5 bases and J by 6 bases, with 20 bases between the two germline ends. Here the CDR3 reads CASSASGPVWVQPQHF. In DNA form, the CDR3 reads TGTGCCAGCAGCGCCTCGGGTCCCGTTTGGGTTCAGCCCCAGCATTTT. The full variable domain, with the rest looked up from reference TRBV7-9 and TRBJ1-5, is DTGVSQNPRHKITKRGQNVTFRCDPISEHNRLYWYRQTLGQGPEFLTYFQNEAQLEKSRLLSDRFSAERPKGSFSTLEIQRTEQGDSAMYLCASSASGPVWVQPQHFGDGTRLSIL.

This clone was counted a single time. The chain couples TRBV7-3 to TRBJ1-1; D gene uncertain. CDR1 and CDR2 from the germline V gene are SGHTA and FQGTGA. CDR3 length equals 13 residues. Between the trimmed V and J ends, which lost 6 bases and 10 bases, there was a span of 18 bases. CDR3 in amino acids: CASSPSHESRAFF. Written as DNA, the CDR3 is TGTGCCAGCAGTCCCTCACACGAATCCCGAGCTTTCTTT.

The chain's CDR3 is CARSRIWDRACNSNQPQHF. The CDR3 DNA follows: TGTGCCAGAAGCCGAATTTGGGACAGGGCCTGTAATAGCAATCAGCCCCAGCATTTT. The chain carries TRBV5-3 and TRBJ1-5, with 9 bases that match TRBD1. TRBV5-3 counts as an open reading frame of uncertain function. The CDR3 runs 19 residues. V was clipped by 4 bases and J by 0 bases; unmatched bases: 14.

This rearrangement joins TRBV7-2 to TRBJ1-2; D unresolved. This CDR3 is 13 amino acids long. The V and J ends lost 2 bases and 4 bases respectively, with 8 bases between them. Germline assignment: CDR1 SGHTA and CDR2 FQGNSA. The CDR3 DNA follows: TGTGCCAGCAGCTTAAGTCCTAGCTATGGCTACACCTTC. This sequence encodes CASSLSPSYGYTF.

The chain employs TRBV28 and TRBJ2-1; a possible D gene is TRBD1 (6 bases). The ends were cut back, 8 bases at V and 6 bases at J, with 14 bases in the middle. CDR3 length: 13 residues. Per the germline V gene, CDR1 is MDHEN and CDR2 is SYDVKM. The CDR3 nucleotides are TGTGCCAGCCTTCTCACAGGGAGCAATGAGCAGTTCTTC. Amino acid sequence: CASLLTGSNEQFF.

About this clone itself: Sequence at one end of the junction differs from germline and may be a read error. The chain recombines TRBV7-2 with TRBJ2-1, with D hard to call. CDR1 is SGHTA, CDR2 FQGNSA, per germline. This CDR3 has 11 residues. For the CDR3, the DNA is TGTGCCAGCAGCTCCGACAATGAGCAGTTCTTC. This gives the protein CASSSDNEQFF.

This clone appeared a few times. V usage is TRBV14 and J usage is TRBJ2-1; D is unresolved. This CDR3 has 14 amino acids. V was cut by 4 bases and J by 6 bases, with 13 bases left in between. Germline V gene lookup returns CDR1 SGHDN and CDR2 FVKESK. The CDR3 DNA reads TGTGCCAGCAGCCGAATGTATTCGGGCAATGAGCAGTTCTTC. This encodes CASSRMYSGNEQFF.

The V gene is TRBV4-3, the J gene TRBJ1-2, with 9 bases identical to TRBD1. The CDR3 has 15 amino acids. The V gene end was trimmed by 2 bases and the J gene end by 5 bases; junction bases not matched to a gene: 6. Germline CDR1 and CDR2: LGHNA and YSLEER. The CDR3 region has the DNA TGCGCCAGCAGCCAATTACAGGGGGCGCAATATGGCTACACCTTC. Its translation: CASSQLQGAQYGYTF.

This rearrangement joins TRBV6-5 to TRBJ1-2; D might be TRBD1 (6 bases). This CDR3 has 13 amino acids. Germline CDR1 MNHEY, CDR2 SVGAGI. Trimming removed 5 bases at V and 4 bases at J, with 11 bases between. CDR3 sequence: CASSPGQLYGYTF. CDR3 DNA sequence: TGTGCCAGCAGTCCAGGACAGCTCTATGGCTACACCTTC.

The chain recombines TRBV29-1 with TRBJ2-3; 11 bases fit TRBD2. Germline assignment: CDR1 SQVTM and CDR2 ANQGSEA. CDR3 size: 14 residues. V was clipped by 5 bases and J by 4 bases; unmatched bases: 5. CDR3 coding DNA: TGCAGCGTTATTAGCGGGGGGGCACCAGATACGCAGTATTTT. Protein sequence: CSVISGGAPDTQYF.

This rearrangement joins TRBV28 to TRBJ2-3, with TRBD2 matching over 8 bases. Germline values: CDR1 MDHEN, CDR2 SYDVKM. Trimming took 3 bases from V and 5 from J; bases not matched to a gene: 10. This CDR3 is 16 amino acids long. The DNA for the CDR3 is TGTGCCAGCAGTTTTGCGGGGGGTCTCTTAGAAGATACGCAGTATTTT. As protein: CASSFAGGLLEDTQYF.

The chain has TRBV6-5 and TRBJ2-5, with 7 bases matching TRBD1. V was clipped by 6 bases and J by 2 bases; unmatched bases: 6. The germline CDR1 and CDR2 sequences are MNHEY and SVGAGI. This CDR3 region has 14 residues. Here the CDR3 reads CASSSGQVQETQYF. CDR3 nucleotide sequence: TGTGCCAGCAGCTCCGGACAGGTACAAGAGACCCAGTACTTC.

With regard to this clone: The junction and the germline gene differ at one end; a read error may be behind it. This chain joins TRBV7-9 and TRBJ2-7, with 7 bases identical to TRBD2. From germline, CDR1 is SEHNR and CDR2 FQNEAQ (reference sequence). The CDR3 contains 15 residues. The CDR3 sequence is CAGSPPQRGWREQYF. CDR3 DNA: TGTGCCGGCAGCCCCCCCCAGCGGGGTTGGCGCGAGCAGTACTTC.

V gene TRBV19 combines with J gene TRBJ2-3, with 12 bases that match TRBD2. CDR3 size: 18 residues. The V segment lost 0 bases and the J segment 2 bases; nucleotides outside the gene matches: 6. The germline CDR1 and CDR2 sequences are LNHDA and SQIVND (reference sequence). CDR3 nucleotides: TGTGCCAGTAGTATAGATCGGACTAGCGGGGAGGTCACAGATACGCAGTATTTT. This encodes CASSIDRTSGEVTDTQYF.

The J gene is TRBJ2-1, the V gene TRBV6-4; 8 bases agree with TRBD1. Germline trimming cut 0 bases from V and 4 bases from J; bases unmatched to any gene: 8. Per the germline V gene, CDR1 is MRHNA and CDR2 is SNTAGT. The CDR3 contains 17 residues. CDR3 sequence: CASSDSVTGTGYNEQFF. DNA for the CDR3: TGTGCCAGCAGTGACTCCGTGACCGGGACAGGTTACAATGAGCAGTTCTTC.

This sequence joins TRBV9 and TRBJ2-4; 7 bases are shared with TRBD1. The V segment lost 4 bases and the J segment 3 bases; nucleotides outside the gene matches: 7. The CDR3 contains 15 residues. Germline CDR1 is SGDLS and CDR2 is YYNGEE. CDR3 sequence: CASSPQGDVKNIQYF. CDR3 sequence (DNA): TGTGCCAGCAGCCCTCAGGGGGACGTCAAAAACATTCAGTACTTC.

This clone has only one observation. The rearrangement joins TRBV5-6 to TRBJ2-7, with D maybe TRBD1 (5 bases). V lost 2 bases, J lost 2 bases, and 11 bases lay in between. CDR3 size: 14 residues. CDR1 and CDR2 from the germline V gene are SGHDT and YYEEEE. The chain's CDR3 is CASSLGQGPYEQYF. DNA of the CDR3: TGTGCCAGCAGCTTAGGCCAGGGCCCCTACGAGCAGTACTTC.

The V gene is TRBV19, the J gene TRBJ2-7, with 7 bases that match TRBD1. Germline V gene sequence: CDR1 LNHDA, CDR2 SQIVND (reference sequence). This CDR3 comprises 14 residues. Losses at the gene ends were 4 bases for V and 4 bases for J; bases not matched to a gene: 7. The DNA for the CDR3 is TGTGCCAGTAGTACCGTACAGGGGACGTACGAGCAGTACTTC. This encodes CASSTVQGTYEQYF.

This clone was picked up a small number of times. The chain combines TRBV11-2 with TRBJ2-5; unclear D gene. This CDR3 spans 13 amino acids. The germline V gene has CDR1 SGHAT and CDR2 FQNNGV. Trimming shortened V by 0 bases and J by 5 bases, and 7 bases separated the two germline ends. CDR3: CASSLDLRETQYF. CDR3 sequence (DNA): TGTGCCAGCAGCTTAGATTTACGGGAGACCCAGTACTTC.

The chain uses TRBV28 and TRBJ1-3, with D possibly matching TRBD1 (6 bases). The CDR3 contains 15 residues. CDR1 and CDR2 from the germline V gene are MDHEN and SYDVKM. Trimming stripped 4 bases from V and 4 bases from J, with 14 bases between. DNA of the CDR3: TGTGCCAGCAGTTCTACGGGGACAACGGGAAACACCATATATTTT. Protein product: CASSSTGTTGNTIYF.

The genes are TRBV5-1 and TRBJ2-7, with D perhaps matching TRBD2 (5 bases). Trimming pared 4 bases from V and 2 bases from J, leaving 7 bases between. The CDR3 contains 12 residues. Germline V gene data show CDR1 as SGHRS and CDR2 as YFSETQ. The CDR3 sequence is CASSPGTYEQYV. The CDR3 DNA is TGCGCCAGCAGCCCGGGAACCTACGAGCAGTACGTC.

This chain uses TRBV4-2 with TRBJ1-4, with D possibly TRBD1 on 6 matching bases. With 4 bases removed from V and 5 bases from J, the gap between germline ends came to 14 bases. Germline V gene data show CDR1 as LGHNA and CDR2 as YNFKEQ. This CDR3 has 15 residues. For the CDR3, the DNA is TGTGCCAGCAGCCCTAAAGACAGGTTGAATGAAAAACTGTTTTTT. This codes for CASSPKDRLNEKLFF.

The J gene is TRBJ2-5, the V gene TRBV6-6, with 10 bases that match TRBD2. The germline gives CDR1 MNHNY, CDR2 SVGAGI (reference sequence). The CDR3 runs 15 residues. With 6 bases clipped from V and 1 base from J, the junction kept 5 bases outside the gene matches. CDR3: CASRTTSGSQETQYF. In DNA, the CDR3 is TGTGCCAGCAGGACGACTAGCGGGTCCCAAGAGACCCAGTACTTC.

The gene calls are TRBV5-5 and TRBJ1-4, with 7 bases identical to TRBD1. Germline V gives CDR1 SGHKS, CDR2 YYEKEE (reference sequence). V was clipped by 0 bases and J by 7 bases; unmatched bases: 9. There are 16 residues in the CDR3. CDR3 residues: CASSLGPAGQFEKLFF. In DNA, the CDR3 is TGTGCCAGCAGCTTGGGCCCGGCGGGACAGTTTGAAAAACTGTTTTTT. Full variable domain (rest looked up from reference TRBV5-5 and TRBJ1-4): DAGVTQSPTHLIKTRGQQVTLRCSPISGHKSVSWYQQVLGQGPQFIFQYYEKEERGRGNFPDRFSARQFPNYSSELNVNALLLGDSALYLCASSLGPAGQFEKLFFGSGTQLSVL.

This clone was detected only a few times. This rearrangement joins TRBV11-1 to TRBJ1-1; possibly TRBD1 for D (5 bases). V was trimmed by 0 bases and J by 2 bases, leaving 13 bases between them. The CDR3 covers 16 residues. Germline lookup yields CDR1 SGHAT and CDR2 FQDESV (reference sequence). The CDR3 nucleotides are TGTGCCAGCAGCTTAGCGTTTGGAGGGGTAAACACTGAAGCTTTCTTT. This sequence encodes CASSLAFGGVNTEAFF.

This clone was observed a few times. This rearrangement joins TRBV7-3 to TRBJ1-1; D might be TRBD1 (5 bases). This CDR3 is built from 12 residues. Trimming pared 5 bases from V and 7 bases from J, leaving 11 bases between. Germline CDR1 reads SGHTA; CDR2 reads FQGTGA. The CDR3 region has the DNA TGTGCCAGCAGCAAAACGGGGGGTGAAGCTTTCTTT. Protein product: CASSKTGGEAFF.

The V call is TRBV27, the J call TRBJ1-5, with 7 positions matching TRBD1. The CDR3 is made up of 18 amino acids. V shed 4 bases and J 0 bases; nucleotides not matched to a gene: 12. Germline CDR1 is MNHEY and CDR2 is SMNVEV (reference sequence). The CDR3, as DNA: TGTGCCAGCAGTTCGGGCCTCCGGGACAGTATTAGCAATCAGCCCCAGCATTTT. Translated: CASSSGLRDSISNQPQHF.